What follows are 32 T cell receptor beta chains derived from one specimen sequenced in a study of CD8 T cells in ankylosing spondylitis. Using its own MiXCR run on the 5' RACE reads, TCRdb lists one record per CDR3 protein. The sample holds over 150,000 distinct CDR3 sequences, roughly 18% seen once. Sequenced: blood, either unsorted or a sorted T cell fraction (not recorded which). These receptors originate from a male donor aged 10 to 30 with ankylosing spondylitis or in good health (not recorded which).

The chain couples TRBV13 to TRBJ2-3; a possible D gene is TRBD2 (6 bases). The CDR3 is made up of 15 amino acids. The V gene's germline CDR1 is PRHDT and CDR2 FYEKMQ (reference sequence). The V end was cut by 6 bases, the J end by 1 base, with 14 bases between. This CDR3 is CASRRPRDGTDTQYF. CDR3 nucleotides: TGTGCCAGCAGACGCCCGCGGGACGGCACAGATACGCAGTATTTT.

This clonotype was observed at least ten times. CDR3 loop: CASSVMTGAPAYEQYF. CDR3 coding DNA: TGTGCCAGCAGTGTTATGACAGGGGCCCCTGCCTACGAGCAGTACTTC. This sequence joins TRBV6-1 and TRBJ2-7, with 8 bases that match TRBD1. Germline CDR1 MNHNS, CDR2 SASEGT. The J segment lost 2 bases and the V segment lost 4 bases, leaving 10 bases of the junction unmatched. The CDR3 spans 16 residues.

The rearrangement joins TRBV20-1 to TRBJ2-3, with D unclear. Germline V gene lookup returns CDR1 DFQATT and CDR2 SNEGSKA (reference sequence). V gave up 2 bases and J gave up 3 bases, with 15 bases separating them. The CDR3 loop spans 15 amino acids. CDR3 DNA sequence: TGCAGTGCTAGAAGCCGGTCCGACCTTACAGATACGCAGTATTTT. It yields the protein CSARSRSDLTDTQYF.

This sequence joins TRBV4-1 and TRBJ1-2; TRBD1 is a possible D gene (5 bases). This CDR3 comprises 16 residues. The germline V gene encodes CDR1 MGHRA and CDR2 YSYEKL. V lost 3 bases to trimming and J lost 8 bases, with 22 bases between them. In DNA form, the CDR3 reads TGCGCCAGCAGCCAGGGGGATCAAAGGGTGGCGGCGGGCTACACCTTC. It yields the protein CASSQGDQRVAAGYTF.

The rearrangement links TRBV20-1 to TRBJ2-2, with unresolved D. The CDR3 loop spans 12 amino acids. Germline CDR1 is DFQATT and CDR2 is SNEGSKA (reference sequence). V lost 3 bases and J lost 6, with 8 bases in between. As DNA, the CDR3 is TGCAGTGCTAGTTACGGGTCCGGGGAGCTGTTTTTT. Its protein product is CSASYGSGELFF.

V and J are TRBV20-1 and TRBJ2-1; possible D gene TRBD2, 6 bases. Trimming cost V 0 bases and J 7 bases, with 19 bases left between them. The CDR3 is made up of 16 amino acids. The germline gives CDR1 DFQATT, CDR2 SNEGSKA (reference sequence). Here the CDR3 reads CSARDGLREVGNEQFF. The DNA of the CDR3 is TGCAGTGCTAGAGATGGACTACGGGAAGTCGGAAATGAGCAGTTCTTC.

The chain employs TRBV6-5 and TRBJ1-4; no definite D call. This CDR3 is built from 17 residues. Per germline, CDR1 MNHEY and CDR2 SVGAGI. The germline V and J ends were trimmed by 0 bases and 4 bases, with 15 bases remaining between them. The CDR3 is CASSYSRVARNNEKLFF. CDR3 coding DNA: TGTGCCAGCAGTTACTCGAGGGTAGCGAGAAATAATGAAAAACTGTTTTTT.

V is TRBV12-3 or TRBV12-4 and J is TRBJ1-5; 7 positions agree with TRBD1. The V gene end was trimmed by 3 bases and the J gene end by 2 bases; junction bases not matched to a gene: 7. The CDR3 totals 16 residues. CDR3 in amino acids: CASSFGNRGRNQPQHF. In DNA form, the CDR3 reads TGTGCCAGCAGTTTCGGAAACAGGGGTCGCAATCAGCCCCAGCATTTT.

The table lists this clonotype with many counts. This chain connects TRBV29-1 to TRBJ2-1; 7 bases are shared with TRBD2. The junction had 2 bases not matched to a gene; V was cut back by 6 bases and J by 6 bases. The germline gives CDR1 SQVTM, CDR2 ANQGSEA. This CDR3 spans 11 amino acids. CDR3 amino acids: CSVSSGNEQFF. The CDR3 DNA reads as TGCAGCGTGTCTAGCGGCAATGAGCAGTTCTTC.

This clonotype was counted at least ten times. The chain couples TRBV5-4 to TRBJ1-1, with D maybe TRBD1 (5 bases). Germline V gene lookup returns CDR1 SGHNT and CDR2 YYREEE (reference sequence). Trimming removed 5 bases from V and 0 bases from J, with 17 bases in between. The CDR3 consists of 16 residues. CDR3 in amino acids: CASSPTDRDMNTEAFF. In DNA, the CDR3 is TGTGCCAGCAGTCCCACCGACAGAGACATGAACACTGAAGCTTTCTTT.

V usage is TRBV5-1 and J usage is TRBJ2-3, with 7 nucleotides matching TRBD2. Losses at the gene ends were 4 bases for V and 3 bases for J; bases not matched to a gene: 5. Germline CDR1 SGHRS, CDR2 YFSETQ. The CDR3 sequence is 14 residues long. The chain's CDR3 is CASSREGSTDTQYF. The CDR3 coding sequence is TGCGCCAGCAGCAGGGAGGGTTCAACAGATACGCAGTATTTT.

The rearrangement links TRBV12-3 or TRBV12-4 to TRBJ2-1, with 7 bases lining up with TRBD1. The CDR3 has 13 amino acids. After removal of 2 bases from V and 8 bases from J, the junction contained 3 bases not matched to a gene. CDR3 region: CASSLRQGDEQFF. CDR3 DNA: TGTGCCAGCAGTTTAAGACAGGGAGATGAGCAGTTCTTC.

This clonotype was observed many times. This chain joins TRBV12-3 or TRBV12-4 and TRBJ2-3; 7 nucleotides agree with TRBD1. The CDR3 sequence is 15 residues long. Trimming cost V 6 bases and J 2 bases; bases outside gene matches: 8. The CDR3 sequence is CASSSGTAFTDTQYF. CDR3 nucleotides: TGTGCCAGCAGCTCCGGGACAGCCTTCACAGATACGCAGTATTTT.

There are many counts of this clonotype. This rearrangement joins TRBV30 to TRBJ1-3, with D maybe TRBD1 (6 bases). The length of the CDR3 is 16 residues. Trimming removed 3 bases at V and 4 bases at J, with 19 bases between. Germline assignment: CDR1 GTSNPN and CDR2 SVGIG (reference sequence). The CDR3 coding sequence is TGTGCCTGGAGCTTACCCCTCCCCAGGGGAGGAAACACCATATATTTT. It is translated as CAWSLPLPRGGNTIYF.

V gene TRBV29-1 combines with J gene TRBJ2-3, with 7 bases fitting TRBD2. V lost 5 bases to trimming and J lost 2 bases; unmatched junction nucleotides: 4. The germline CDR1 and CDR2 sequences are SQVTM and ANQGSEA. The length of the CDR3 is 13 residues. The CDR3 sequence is CSVSGGVTDTQYF. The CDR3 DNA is TGCAGCGTTTCGGGGGGAGTCACAGATACGCAGTATTTT.

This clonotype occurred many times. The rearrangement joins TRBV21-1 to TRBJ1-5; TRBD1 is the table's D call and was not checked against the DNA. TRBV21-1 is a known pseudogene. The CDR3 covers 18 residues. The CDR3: CASIIQGEFNIGGQPQHF. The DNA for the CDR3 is TGTGCCAGCATCATACAGGGGGAGTTTAATATCGGCGGTCAGCCCCAGCATTTT.

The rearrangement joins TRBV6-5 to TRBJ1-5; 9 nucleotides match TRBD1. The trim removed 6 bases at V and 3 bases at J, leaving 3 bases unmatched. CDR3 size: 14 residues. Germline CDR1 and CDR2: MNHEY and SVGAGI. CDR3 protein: CASRGQGHNQPQHF. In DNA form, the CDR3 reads TGTGCCAGCAGGGGACAGGGTCACAATCAGCCCCAGCATTTT.

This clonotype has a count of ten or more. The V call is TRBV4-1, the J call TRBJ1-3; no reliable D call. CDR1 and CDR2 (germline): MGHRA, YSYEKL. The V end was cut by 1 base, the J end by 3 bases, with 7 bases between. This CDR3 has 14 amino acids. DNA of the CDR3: TGCGCCAGCAGCCAAGTTCCGTTTGGAAACACCATATATTTT. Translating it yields CASSQVPFGNTIYF.

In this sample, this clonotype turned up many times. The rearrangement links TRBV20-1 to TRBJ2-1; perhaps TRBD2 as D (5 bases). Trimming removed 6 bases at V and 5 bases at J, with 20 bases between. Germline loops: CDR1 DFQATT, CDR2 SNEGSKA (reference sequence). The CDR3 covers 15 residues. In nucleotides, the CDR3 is TGCAGTGCCCCACAGCGCGGGTGGTACGACAATGAGCAGTTCTTC. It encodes CSAPQRGWYDNEQFF.

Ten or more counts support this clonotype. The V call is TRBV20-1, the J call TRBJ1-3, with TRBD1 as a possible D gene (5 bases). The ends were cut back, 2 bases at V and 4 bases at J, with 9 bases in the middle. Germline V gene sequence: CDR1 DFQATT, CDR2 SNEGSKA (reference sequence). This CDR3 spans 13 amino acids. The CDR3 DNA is TGCAGTGCTAGACCTGGGGCCGGAAACACCATATATTTT. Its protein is CSARPGAGNTIYF.

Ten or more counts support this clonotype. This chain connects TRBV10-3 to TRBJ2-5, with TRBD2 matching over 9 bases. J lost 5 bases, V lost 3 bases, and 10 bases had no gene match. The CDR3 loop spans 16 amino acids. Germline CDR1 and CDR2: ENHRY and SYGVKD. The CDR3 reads CAISDGGRALLETQYF. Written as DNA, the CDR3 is TGTGCCATCAGTGATGGCGGGAGGGCCTTATTGGAGACCCAGTACTTC.

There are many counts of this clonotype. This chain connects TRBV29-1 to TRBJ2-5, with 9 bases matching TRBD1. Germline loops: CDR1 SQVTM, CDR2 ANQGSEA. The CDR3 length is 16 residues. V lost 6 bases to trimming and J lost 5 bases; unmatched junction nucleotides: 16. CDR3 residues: CSVTHRTGALRETQYF. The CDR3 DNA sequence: TGCAGCGTCACACATAGGACAGGGGCTTTAAGGGAGACCCAGTACTTC.

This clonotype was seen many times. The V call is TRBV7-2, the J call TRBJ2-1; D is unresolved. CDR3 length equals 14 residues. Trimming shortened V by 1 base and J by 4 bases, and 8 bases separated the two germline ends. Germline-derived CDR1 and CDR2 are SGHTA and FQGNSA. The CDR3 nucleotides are TGTGCCAGCAGCTTAGAGGTGGCTTACAATGAGCAGTTCTTC. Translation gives CASSLEVAYNEQFF.

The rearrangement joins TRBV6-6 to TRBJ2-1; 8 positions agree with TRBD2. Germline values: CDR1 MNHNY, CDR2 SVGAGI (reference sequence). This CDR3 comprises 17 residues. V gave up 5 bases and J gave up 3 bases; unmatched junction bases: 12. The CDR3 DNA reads TGTGCCAGCAGTCCACAAGCGGGGGCCCCCCACTACAATGAGCAGTTCTTC. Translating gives CASSPQAGAPHYNEQFF.

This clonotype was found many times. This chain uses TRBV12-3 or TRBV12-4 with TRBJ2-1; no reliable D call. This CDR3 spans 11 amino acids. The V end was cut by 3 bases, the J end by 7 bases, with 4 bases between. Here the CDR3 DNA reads TGTGCCAGCAGTTTTTATAATGAGCAGTTCTTC. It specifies CASSFYNEQFF.

DNA of the CDR3: TGCAGTGCTAAATTGTGGGGTCAGCAGTACGTC. This codes for CSAKLWGQQYV. The chain links TRBV20-1 to TRBJ2-7; the D is unclear. The germline V gene has CDR1 DFQATT and CDR2 SNEGSKA (reference sequence). With 4 bases removed from V and 8 bases from J, the gap between germline ends came to 12 bases. The length of the CDR3 is 11 residues.

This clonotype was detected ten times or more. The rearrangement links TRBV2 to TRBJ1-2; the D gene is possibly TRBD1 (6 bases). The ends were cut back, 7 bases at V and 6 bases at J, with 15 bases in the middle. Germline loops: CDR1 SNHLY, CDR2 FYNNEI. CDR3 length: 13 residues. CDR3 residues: CASKNTGTHGYTF. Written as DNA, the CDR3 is TGTGCCAGCAAAAACACAGGGACCCATGGCTACACCTTC.

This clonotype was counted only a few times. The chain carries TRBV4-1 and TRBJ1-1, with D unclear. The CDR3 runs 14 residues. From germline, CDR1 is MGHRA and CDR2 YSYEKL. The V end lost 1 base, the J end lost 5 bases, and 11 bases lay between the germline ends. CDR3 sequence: CASSQGDGSTEAFF. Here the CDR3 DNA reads TGCGCCAGCAGCCAAGGAGACGGGAGTACTGAAGCTTTCTTT.

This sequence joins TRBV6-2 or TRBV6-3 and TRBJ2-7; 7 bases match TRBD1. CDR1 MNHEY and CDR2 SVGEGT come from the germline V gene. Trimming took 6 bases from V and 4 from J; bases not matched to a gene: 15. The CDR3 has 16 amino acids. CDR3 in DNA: TGTGCCAGCAGCTCCGTTCTCCCGGGACAGCCTTACGAGCAGTACTTC. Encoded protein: CASSSVLPGQPYEQYF.

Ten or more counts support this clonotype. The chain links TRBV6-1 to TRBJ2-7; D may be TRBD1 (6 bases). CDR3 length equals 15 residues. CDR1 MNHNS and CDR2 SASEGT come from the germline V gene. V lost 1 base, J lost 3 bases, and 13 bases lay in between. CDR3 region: CASSEVGRGGYEQYV. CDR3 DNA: TGTGCCAGCAGTGAAGTAGGCAGAGGGGGCTACGAGCAGTACGTC.

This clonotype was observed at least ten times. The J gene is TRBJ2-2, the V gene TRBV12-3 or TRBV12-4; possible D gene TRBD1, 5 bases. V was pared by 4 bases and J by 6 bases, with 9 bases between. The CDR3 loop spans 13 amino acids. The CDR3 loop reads CASSSWGSGELFF. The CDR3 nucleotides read TGTGCCAGCAGTTCGTGGGGCTCCGGGGAGCTGTTTTTT.

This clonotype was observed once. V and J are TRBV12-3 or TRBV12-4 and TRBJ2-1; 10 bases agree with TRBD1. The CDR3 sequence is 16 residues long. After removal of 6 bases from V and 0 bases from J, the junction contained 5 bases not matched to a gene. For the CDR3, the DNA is TGTGCCAGCAGCAGACGGGACAGGGGCTCCTACAATGAGCAGTTCTTC. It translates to CASSRRDRGSYNEQFF.